The 23 T cell receptor beta chains listed next were all sequenced from one sample in a study of cytomegalovirus exposure and HLA in healthy donors (dated by TCRdb to 2017 to 2019). The library was made by the immunoSEQ multiplex PCR assay. The multiplex PCR relied on a mix of 60 forward primers for TCR Vbeta segments and 13 reverse primers for TCR Jbeta segments. In TCRdb, the immuneACCESS table is reduced to in-frame sequences with V and J assigned. These tables do not hold every clone; where another copy was compared, an unresolved V gene accounts for under half, and the others remain unexplained. In all, the sample holds around 120,000 clones, and approximately 70% of those were seen once. About 2.4% of the sample comes from the top ten. Sequencing was performed on PBMCs. These receptors originate from an older woman in good health and CMV-seropositive.

The genes are TRBV5-1 and TRBJ1-1, with 8 bases aligning to TRBD1. Losses at the gene ends were 7 bases for V and 6 bases for J; bases not matched to a gene: 17. Looked up from germline, CDR1 is SGHRS and CDR2 is YFSETQ. The CDR3 spans 16 residues. DNA for the CDR3: TGCGCCAGCGGGTTAGGGACAGGCGGGCAGCAGGCTGAAGCTTTCTTT. This sequence encodes CASGLGTGGQQAEAFF.

The genes are TRBV5-1 and TRBJ1-6; D is perhaps TRBD1 (5 bases). Germline V gives CDR1 SGHRS, CDR2 YFSETQ. V was cut by 2 bases and J by 8 bases, with 17 bases left in between. This CDR3 contains 16 residues. The CDR3 coding sequence is TGCGCCAGCAGCTTTGAGACTCCAGGGCTCCATTCACCCCTCCACTTT. Translated: CASSFETPGLHSPLHF.

CDR3 DNA sequence: TGTGCCAGCAGTTCCCAGCGGAACACCATATATTTT. Protein sequence: CASSSQRNTIYF. The rearrangement uses TRBV28 and TRBJ1-3; D remains unclear. CDR1 and CDR2 (germline): MDHEN, SYDVKM. V was shortened by 4 bases and J by 7 bases, with 8 bases between the two germline ends. The length of the CDR3 is 12 residues.

The chain uses TRBV13 and TRBJ1-5; D remains ambiguous. CDR1 is PRHDT, CDR2 FYEKMQ, per germline (reference sequence). The CDR3 sequence is 16 residues long. V lost 4 bases to trimming and J lost 7 bases, with 20 bases between them. CDR3 nucleotides: TGTGCCAGCAGCTCCAGCGGCGTCGGGAGGGCCCAGCCCCAGCATTTT. Its translation: CASSSSGVGRAQPQHF.

This clone was counted only a few times. The chain joins TRBV7-3 to TRBJ2-7, with 10 bases lining up with TRBD1. The germline V gene encodes CDR1 SGHTA and CDR2 FQGTGA. The CDR3 is 14 residues long. V was pared by 5 bases and J by 3 bases, with 4 bases of the junction left unmatched. Here the CDR3 DNA reads TGTGCCAGCAGCCCCGGGACAGGGGTCTACGAGCAGTACTTC. Its translation: CASSPGTGVYEQYF.

Only a few counts were recorded for this clone. This chain uses TRBV28 with TRBJ1-5; 10 bases fit TRBD1. The ends lost 3 bases at V and 6 bases at J; junction bases unmatched: 2. This CDR3 has 14 residues. Per the germline V gene, CDR1 is MDHEN and CDR2 is SYDVKM. CDR3 coding DNA: TGTGCCAGCAGTTTGGGACAGGGGACTCAGCCCCAGCATTTT. The encoded protein is CASSLGQGTQPQHF.

The sample holds a few counts of this clone. The chain uses TRBV5-1 and TRBJ2-1; a possible D gene is TRBD2 (7 bases). The germline V gene encodes CDR1 SGHRS and CDR2 YFSETQ. V shed 0 bases and J shed 6 bases, with 13 bases lying between them. The CDR3 length is 15 residues. The CDR3 here is CASSLEGGGFNEQFF. In DNA, the CDR3 is TGCGCCAGCAGCTTGGAGGGGGGGGGATTCAATGAGCAGTTCTTC.

J is TRBJ1-3 and V is TRBV10-3; 10 nucleotides align to TRBD1. The CDR3 spans 16 residues. Trimming removed 6 bases from V and 5 bases from J; junction bases left unmatched: 10. In germline, CDR1 is ENHRY, CDR2 SYGVKD. CDR3 in amino acids: CAISQAGTGERNTIYF. The CDR3, as DNA: TGTGCCATCAGCCAAGCCGGGACAGGGGAGAGAAACACCATATATTTT.

As for this clone: The sample holds other DNA sequences that translate to the same CDR3. The chain uses TRBV6-5 and TRBJ2-7; the D gene is possibly TRBD2 (5 bases). V shed 6 bases and J shed 2 bases, with 14 bases lying between them. Per the germline V gene, CDR1 is MNHEY and CDR2 is SVGAGI. The CDR3 extends over 14 amino acids. CDR3 amino acids: CASRLMGDTYEQYF. The CDR3 nucleotides read TGTGCCAGCAGGCTAATGGGAGATACCTACGAGCAGTACTTC.

The chain couples TRBV6-5 to TRBJ2-7, with 12 bases fitting TRBD1. Germline V gene data show CDR1 as MNHEY and CDR2 as SVGAGI. The CDR3 length is 14 residues. The V segment lost 4 bases and the J segment 7 bases; nucleotides outside the gene matches: 5. CDR3 nucleotides: TGTGCCAGCAGTTGGGGACAGGGGGCGGATGAGCAGTACTTC. Its protein is CASSWGQGADEQYF.

The table lists this clone with a few counts. The chain joins TRBV5-1 to TRBJ2-2; tentative D call: TRBD1 (6 bases). Germline V gene sequence: CDR1 SGHRS, CDR2 YFSETQ. V gave up 3 bases and J gave up 4 bases, with 16 bases separating them. The CDR3 totals 16 residues. CDR3 loop: CASSWQGSGSTGELFF. In nucleotides, the CDR3 is TGCGCCAGCAGCTGGCAGGGGTCGGGGAGCACCGGGGAGCTGTTTTTT.

This chain uses TRBV7-9 with TRBJ2-1; D perhaps matches TRBD1 (6 bases). Looked up from germline, CDR1 is SEHNR and CDR2 is FQNEAQ (reference sequence). Trimming stripped 1 base from V and 7 bases from J, with 14 bases between. This CDR3 spans 15 amino acids. CDR3 amino acids: CASSLGGGQRNEQFF. CDR3 coding DNA: TGTGCCAGCAGCTTAGGAGGGGGTCAAAGAAATGAGCAGTTCTTC.

This chain links TRBV5-1 with TRBJ1-4; D is unresolved. V was trimmed by 4 bases and J by 4 bases, leaving 17 bases between them. This CDR3 is 16 amino acids long. Germline CDR1 and CDR2: SGHRS and YFSETQ. The DNA of the CDR3 is TGCGCCAGCAGCCCCTGGCAGGTGGGTCATAATGAAAAACTGTTTTTT. Protein sequence: CASSPWQVGHNEKLFF.

The chain combines TRBV6-1 with TRBJ2-4; 10 bases are shared with TRBD1. The trim removed 4 bases at V and 9 bases at J, leaving 6 bases unmatched. CDR3 size: 14 residues. Per the germline V gene, CDR1 is MNHNS and CDR2 is SASEGT. The CDR3 region is CASSGQGARGIQYF. The CDR3, as DNA: TGTGCCAGCAGTGGACAGGGGGCTAGGGGCATTCAGTACTTC.

The gene calls are TRBV28 and TRBJ1-2; 7 nucleotides agree with TRBD1. V lost 5 bases and J lost 6; bases outside the gene matches: 9. The germline CDR1 and CDR2 sequences are MDHEN and SYDVKM. CDR3 length: 14 amino acids. The CDR3, as DNA: TGTGCCAGCAGTCGGGGACAGCTGATAGATGGCTACACCTTC. Amino acids: CASSRGQLIDGYTF.

This clone was picked up one time. The chain has TRBV6-6 and TRBJ2-1; 8 nucleotides align to TRBD2. After removal of 10 bases from V and 8 bases from J, the junction contained 7 bases not matched to a gene. The CDR3 sequence is 12 residues long. Germline-derived CDR1 and CDR2 are MNHNY and SVGAGI (reference sequence). The CDR3 protein is CAMRGAGDEQFF. Written as DNA, the CDR3 is TGTGCCATGCGGGGGGCCGGGGATGAGCAGTTCTTC.

The V and J genes are TRBV11-2 and TRBJ1-1, with 7 bases aligning to TRBD1. The length of the CDR3 is 13 residues. V trimming: 4 bases; J trimming: 11 bases; junction bases outside the gene matches: 10. Per the germline V gene, CDR1 is SGHAT and CDR2 is FQNNGV. CDR3 coding DNA: TGTGCCAGCAGCTCGGGACAGAATAGGGGGGCTTTCTTT. Protein sequence: CASSSGQNRGAFF.

The chain uses TRBV5-1 and TRBJ1-1; 7 bases match TRBD1. With V trimmed by 1 base and J by 0 bases, 9 bases remained unmatched. Germline loops: CDR1 SGHRS, CDR2 YFSETQ. The CDR3 sequence is 17 residues long. The CDR3 bases are TGCGCCAGCAGCTTGCTTGGGGACAGCTTCATGAACACTGAAGCTTTCTTT. The encoded protein is CASSLLGDSFMNTEAFF. Looking up the rest from reference TRBV5-1 and TRBJ1-1 gives the full variable domain: KAGVTQTPRYLIKTRGQQVTLSCSPISGHRSVSWYQQTPGQGLQFLFEYFSETQRNKGNFPGRFSGRQFSNSRSEMNVSTLELGDSALYLCASSLLGDSFMNTEAFFGQGTRLTVV.

This chain links TRBV13 with TRBJ2-7; tentatively, D is TRBD2 (6 bases). CDR1 is PRHDT, CDR2 FYEKMQ, per germline (reference sequence). Trimming pared 4 bases from V and 5 bases from J, leaving 18 bases between. The CDR3 consists of 15 residues. The DNA for the CDR3 is TGTGCCAGCAGCTCAGCTCGGGACTTTGGGCACGAGCAGTACTTC. It is translated as CASSSARDFGHEQYF.

The CDR3 loop reads CASSTQTGFSNYGYTF. In nucleotides, the CDR3 is TGTGCCAGCAGCACTCAGACAGGGTTTAGCAACTATGGCTACACCTTC. V is TRBV9 and J is TRBJ1-2; 7 bases align to TRBD1. V gave up 4 bases and J gave up 2 bases; unmatched junction bases: 11. Germline V gene lookup returns CDR1 SGDLS and CDR2 YYNGEE. This CDR3 contains 16 residues.

Notes on this clone: The junction does not match germline at one end; this may be a read error. J is TRBJ1-2 and V is TRBV6-5; D uncertain. CDR1 is MNHEY, CDR2 SVGAGI, per germline. This CDR3 has 15 amino acids. The CDR3 sequence is CANSYSWPGGYGYTF. In nucleotides, the CDR3 is TGTGCCAACAGTTACTCGTGGCCGGGTGGCTATGGCTACACCTTC.

This chain uses TRBV10-3 with TRBJ1-1, with TRBD1 as a possible D gene (6 bases). The V gene lost 0 bases and the J gene lost 1 base, with 15 bases spanning the gap. Germline lookup yields CDR1 ENHRY and CDR2 SYGVKD. The CDR3 loop spans 17 amino acids. The CDR3 sequence is CAISESMQGKANTEAFF. The CDR3 DNA reads as TGTGCCATCAGTGAGTCGATGCAGGGGAAAGCGAACACTGAAGCTTTCTTT.

The chain employs TRBV2 and TRBJ2-7; 9 nucleotides agree with TRBD1. Germline-derived CDR1 and CDR2 are SNHLY and FYNNEI. J was trimmed by 4 bases and V by 7 bases; bases with no gene match: 14. CDR3 length: 16 amino acids. CDR3 DNA: TGTGCCAGCAACGACCCCCCCGGACAGGGGACGTACGAGCAGTACTTC. Protein: CASNDPPGQGTYEQYF.